This TCR beta chain originates from a study of identical twins. Study results and caveats: The study found weaker excess twin sharing in beta out-of-frame sequences.

Germline lookup yields CDR1 SGHTA and CDR2 FQGNSA. V gave up 1 base and J gave up 5 bases, with 9 bases separating them. This CDR3 has 13 residues. A universal primer site came from template switching; cDNA carried unique molecular identifiers. TCRdb redid the calling of the 5' RACE reads with MiXCR, one entry per CDR3 protein. The sample carries around 510,000 distinct CDR3 sequences, roughly 13% recorded once. As for this clonotype: Its antigen is unidentified.

The same sample was also used in a study of yellow fever vaccine responses in identical twins. From that paper: Twins reportedly appeared to share part of their vaccine T cell response while keeping part individual.

The chain combines TRBV7-2 with TRBJ2-7; D unclear. This TCR derives from a woman aged 18-35 years in good health. Sequenced sample: CD4+ T cells sorted from blood. The CDR3 sequence is CASSLVGWDEQYF. Written as DNA, the CDR3 is TGTGCCAGCAGCTTAGTTGGATGGGACGAGCAGTACTTC.